A single sample gave rise to the 19 T cell receptor beta chains below, sequenced in a study of T cell responses to AZD1222 COVID-19 vaccine. Assay: immunoSEQ multiplex PCR; the TCRdb copy retains only in-frame clones and omits some. The table records 100,000 to 120,000 clones, about 85% of them present only once. Sequences were derived from peripheral blood, sampled on day 0 of AZD1222 vaccination. Every receptor here comes from an adult in good health.

This chain uses TRBV6-1 with TRBJ2-1, with D unresolved. V lost 2 bases, J lost 1 base, and 9 bases lay in between. This CDR3 spans 15 amino acids. The germline V gene encodes CDR1 MNHNS and CDR2 SASEGT. The CDR3 nucleotides are TGTGCCAGCAGTGAAATGGCAGCGTCCTACAATGAGCAGTTCTTC. It encodes CASSEMAASYNEQFF.

CDR3 residues: CASRLQQGSGETQYF. The CDR3 region has the DNA TGTGCCAGCAGACTCCAACAGGGCAGCGGGGAGACCCAGTACTTC. The rearrangement links TRBV27 to TRBJ2-5; D may correspond to TRBD1 or TRBD2 (6 bases each). In germline, CDR1 is MNHEY, CDR2 SMNVEV (reference sequence). This CDR3 comprises 15 residues. Between the trimmed V and J ends, which lost 6 bases and 5 bases, there was a span of 19 bases.

This clone was detected once. The V call is TRBV4-1, the J call TRBJ2-3; 7 bases agree with TRBD2. Per the germline V gene, CDR1 is MGHRA and CDR2 is YSYEKL. There are 16 residues in the CDR3. The trim removed 1 base at V and 3 bases at J, leaving 7 bases unmatched. CDR3 coding DNA: TGCGCCAGCAGCCAAGGTGCCCTAGCGGCTACAGATACGCAGTATTTT. It translates to CASSQGALAATDTQYF.

J is TRBJ1-6 and V is TRBV6-6; D is undetermined. The germline gives CDR1 MNHNY, CDR2 SVGAGI (reference sequence). V was trimmed by 6 bases and J by 7 bases, leaving 7 bases between them. CDR3 length: 12 amino acids. This CDR3 reads CASRTPNSPLHF. The CDR3 coding sequence is TGTGCCAGCAGGACCCCGAATTCACCCCTCCACTTT.

The genes are TRBV19 and TRBJ1-5; TRBD1 is a possible D gene (5 bases). The germline CDR1 and CDR2 sequences are LNHDA and SQIVND (reference sequence). There are 16 residues in the CDR3. Trimming pared 1 base from V and 0 bases from J, leaving 10 bases between. CDR3: CASSIGITGSNQPQHF. The CDR3, as DNA: TGTGCCAGTAGTATAGGGATCACAGGTAGCAATCAGCCCCAGCATTTT. The complete variable domain, with remaining parts taken from reference TRBV19 and TRBJ1-5, reads DGGITQSPKYLFRKEGQNVTLSCEQNLNHDAMYWYRQDPGQGLRLIYYSQIVNDFQKGDIAEGYSVSREKKESFPLTVTSAQKNPTAFYLCASSIGITGSNQPQHFGDGTRLSIL.

The chain is built from TRBV5-1 and TRBJ2-2, with TRBD2 identical over 7 bases. The CDR3 spans 15 residues. Germline-derived CDR1 and CDR2 are SGHRS and YFSETQ. V trimming: 5 bases; J trimming: 7 bases; junction bases outside the gene matches: 11. CDR3 nucleotides: TGCGCCAGCAGTCGACTAGCCGAGGAGGTCGGGGAGCTGTTTTTT. Translation: CASSRLAEEVGELFF.

V and J are TRBV5-1 and TRBJ1-2; 8 nucleotides align to TRBD1. Germline loops: CDR1 SGHRS, CDR2 YFSETQ. J lost 2 bases, V lost 4 bases, and 4 bases had no gene match. This CDR3 has 14 amino acids. CDR3 coding DNA: TGCGCCAGCAGCCAATCAGGGGGCAACTATGGCTACACCTTC. Protein: CASSQSGGNYGYTF.

The count of this clone is one. The chain is built from TRBV6-6 and TRBJ2-3, with 7 bases fitting TRBD2. Looked up from germline, CDR1 is MNHNY and CDR2 is SVGAGI (reference sequence). The CDR3 contains 15 residues. V lost 6 bases, J lost 1 base, and 7 bases stayed unmatched. The CDR3 DNA reads as TGTGCCAGCAGAGGACTAGGGGAGGGCACAGATACGCAGTATTTT. Protein sequence: CASRGLGEGTDTQYF.

The chain joins TRBV3-1 (or the pseudogene TRBV3-2) to TRBJ1-5; D gene unclear. The germline V gene encodes CDR1 LGHDT and CDR2 YNNKEL (reference sequence). The CDR3 extends over 14 amino acids. V was clipped by 2 bases and J by 0 bases, with 5 bases between them. Here the CDR3 DNA reads TGTGCCAGCAGCCAAAGTGTTAGCAATCAGCCCCAGCATTTT. It translates to CASSQSVSNQPQHF.

V gene TRBV5-1 combines with J gene TRBJ1-1; 9 nucleotides match TRBD1. Per the germline V gene, CDR1 is SGHRS and CDR2 is YFSETQ. V lost 4 bases, J lost 4 bases, and 2 bases stayed unmatched. The CDR3 totals 13 residues. The CDR3 loop reads CASSGQGSTEAFF. DNA for the CDR3: TGCGCCAGCAGCGGACAGGGGTCCACTGAAGCTTTCTTT.

This chain connects TRBV7-6 to TRBJ2-2; unclear D gene. Germline-derived CDR1 and CDR2 are SGHVS and FNYEAQ. V lost 0 bases and J lost 2, with 7 bases in between. The CDR3 consists of 15 residues. The CDR3 is CASSLAVVNTGELFF. CDR3 DNA sequence: TGTGCCAGCAGCTTAGCGGTCGTTAACACCGGGGAGCTGTTTTTT.

This rearrangement joins TRBV10-3 to TRBJ2-2, with 8 bases aligning to TRBD1. CDR3 size: 14 residues. Trimming cost V 10 bases and J 4 bases; bases outside gene matches: 8. Germline lookup yields CDR1 ENHRY and CDR2 SYGVKD. This chain's CDR3 is CATFGQGSTGELFF. CDR3 in DNA: TGTGCCACCTTCGGACAGGGCAGCACCGGGGAGCTGTTTTTT.

This clone was seen once. The chain combines TRBV19 with TRBJ2-2; 14 positions agree with TRBD2. V gave up 7 bases and J gave up 4 bases; unmatched junction bases: 11. CDR1 and CDR2 from the germline V gene are LNHDA and SQIVND (reference sequence). The CDR3 extends over 18 amino acids. The DNA for the CDR3 is TGTGCCAGTACCTTAACCGGGACTAGCGGGAGTGGCACCGGGGAGCTGTTTTTT. Protein: CASTLTGTSGSGTGELFF.

The V gene is TRBV7-2, the J gene TRBJ1-2; 8 bases align to TRBD1. The ends lost 5 bases at V and 8 bases at J; junction bases unmatched: 10. The CDR3 runs to 14 residues. Germline CDR1 SGHTA, CDR2 FQGNSA. This CDR3 is CASSPGTGLWGYTF. Here the CDR3 DNA reads TGTGCCAGCAGCCCCGGGACAGGACTATGGGGCTACACCTTC.

The rearrangement links TRBV14 to TRBJ2-7, with D unclear. V dropped 1 base and J dropped 4 bases, with 8 bases sitting between them. Germline CDR1 and CDR2: SGHDN and FVKESK. CDR3 length equals 13 residues. CDR3: CASSQVIWYEQYF. CDR3 nucleotides: TGTGCCAGCAGCCAAGTAATTTGGTACGAGCAGTACTTC.

The rearrangement joins TRBV19 to TRBJ2-2, with 10 bases lining up with TRBD1. Germline CDR1 is LNHDA and CDR2 is SQIVND (reference sequence). Trimming cost V 7 bases and J 6 bases; bases outside gene matches: 11. The CDR3 contains 16 residues. CDR3 coding DNA: TGTGCCAGTAACCGACAGGGGGCCCGAGGCGCCGGGGAGCTGTTTTTT. Its protein is CASNRQGARGAGELFF.

J is TRBJ1-2 and V is TRBV29-1; 9 bases align to TRBD1. The CDR3 has 16 residues. Per germline, CDR1 SQVTM and CDR2 ANQGSEA. The J segment lost 7 bases and the V segment lost 3 bases, leaving 15 bases of the junction unmatched. This CDR3 reads CSVESFRDREESGYTF. The CDR3, as DNA: TGCAGCGTTGAGTCGTTCCGGGACAGGGAGGAAAGTGGCTACACCTTC.

The chain joins TRBV28 to TRBJ1-1, with a possible D match to TRBD1 (6 bases). The CDR3 spans 14 residues. In germline, CDR1 is MDHEN, CDR2 SYDVKM. Trimming removed 7 bases at V and 1 base at J, with 13 bases between. The CDR3 protein is CASKHGRGNTEAFF. The CDR3 region has the DNA TGTGCCAGCAAGCACGGCAGGGGGAACACTGAAGCTTTCTTT.

This clone was seen a few times. The rearrangement links TRBV19 to TRBJ1-4; 9 bases line up with TRBD1. The germline gives CDR1 LNHDA, CDR2 SQIVND (reference sequence). The ends lost 7 bases at V and 7 bases at J; junction bases unmatched: 10. CDR3 length: 15 residues. The CDR3 sequence: CASMGTGPSGEKLFF. CDR3 in DNA: TGTGCCAGTATGGGGACAGGGCCGAGCGGTGAAAAACTGTTTTTT.